The entry below describes one T cell receptor beta chain. Its antigen is not identified. Amplification used 60 Vbeta primers and 13 Jbeta primers. Clones were read by immunoSEQ multiplex PCR, and TCRdb kept only the in-frame ones, dropping some. There are roughly 72,000 clones in the sample, with 3.8% held by the top ten. The data belong to a study of cytomegalovirus exposure and HLA in healthy donors. Study-level results: As a later analysis showed, several of the most significant clusters appeared to be linked to common viral pathogens. Judged likely to be a sequencing artifact was a cluster of highly shared sequence variants. A few V segments could not be told apart, such as TRBV6-2 and TRBV6-3, and were left out. When a later analysis compared HLA-associated TCR beta chains with equally common others, the HLA-associated chains turned out to be more clonally expanded and to have lower generation probabilities.

Germline trimming cut 6 bases from V and 4 bases from J; bases unmatched to any gene: 14. This CDR3 comprises 18 residues. Per the germline V gene, CDR1 is MNHEY and CDR2 is SMNVEV (reference sequence). The chain uses TRBV27 and TRBJ2-3; 12 bases fit TRBD2. This clonotype originated in a man in his late teens or twenties in good health and CMV-seropositive. The sample comprised PBMCs. The CDR3 DNA reads as TGTGCCAGCAGCCCCATCCTAGCGGGAGGGCCCTCCGCAGATACGCAGTATTTT. Its protein is CASSPILAGGPSADTQYF.